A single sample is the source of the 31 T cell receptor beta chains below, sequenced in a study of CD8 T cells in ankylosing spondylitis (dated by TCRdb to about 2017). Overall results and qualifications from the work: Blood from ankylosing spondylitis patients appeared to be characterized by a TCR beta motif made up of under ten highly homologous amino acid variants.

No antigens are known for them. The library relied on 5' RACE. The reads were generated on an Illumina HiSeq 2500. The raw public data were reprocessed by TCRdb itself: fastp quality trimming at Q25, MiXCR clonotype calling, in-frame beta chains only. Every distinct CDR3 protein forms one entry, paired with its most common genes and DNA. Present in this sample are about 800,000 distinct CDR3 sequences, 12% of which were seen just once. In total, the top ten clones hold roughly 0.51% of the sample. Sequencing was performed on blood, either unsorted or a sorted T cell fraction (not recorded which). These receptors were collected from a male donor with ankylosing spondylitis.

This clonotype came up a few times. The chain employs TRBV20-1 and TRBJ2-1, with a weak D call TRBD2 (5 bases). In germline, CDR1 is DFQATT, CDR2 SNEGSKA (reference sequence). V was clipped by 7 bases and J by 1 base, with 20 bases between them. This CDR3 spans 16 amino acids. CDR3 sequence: CSVSYPTDWSYNEQFF. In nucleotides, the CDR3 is TGCAGTGTTAGCTACCCGACGGACTGGTCCTACAATGAGCAGTTCTTC.

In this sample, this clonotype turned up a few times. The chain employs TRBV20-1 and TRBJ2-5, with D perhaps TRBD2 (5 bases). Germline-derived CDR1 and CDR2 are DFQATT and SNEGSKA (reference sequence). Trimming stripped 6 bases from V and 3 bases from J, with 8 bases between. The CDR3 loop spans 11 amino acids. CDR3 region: CSALREETQYF. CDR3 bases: TGCAGTGCCCTGAGGGAAGAGACCCAGTACTTC.

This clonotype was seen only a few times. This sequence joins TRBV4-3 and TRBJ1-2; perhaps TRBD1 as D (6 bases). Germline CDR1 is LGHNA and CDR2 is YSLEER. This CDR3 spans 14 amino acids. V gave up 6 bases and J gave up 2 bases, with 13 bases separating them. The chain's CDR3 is CASRTTDRNYGYTF. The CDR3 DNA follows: TGCGCCAGCAGGACGACTGACAGGAACTATGGCTACACCTTC.

In nucleotides, the CDR3 is TGCGCCAGCAGCCAAGACCCGACAGGGGCCCGTGTACAGTTCTTC. Translating it yields CASSQDPTGARVQFF. V is TRBV4-3 and J is TRBJ2-1; 8 bases agree with TRBD1. The junction had 11 bases not matched to a gene; V was cut back by 0 bases and J by 13 bases. This CDR3 contains 15 residues. Germline V gene lookup returns CDR1 LGHNA and CDR2 YSLEER.

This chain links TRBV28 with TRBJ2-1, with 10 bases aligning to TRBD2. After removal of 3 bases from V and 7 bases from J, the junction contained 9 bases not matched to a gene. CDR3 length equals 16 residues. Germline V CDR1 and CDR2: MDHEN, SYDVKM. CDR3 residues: CASSFFLWTSGNEQFF. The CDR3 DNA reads TGTGCCAGCAGTTTTTTCCTCTGGACTAGCGGAAATGAGCAGTTCTTC.

In DNA, the CDR3 is TGTGCCAGCAGTTACTACAGGGTGGGCGCCTACAATGAGCAGTTCTTC. Its translation is CASSYYRVGAYNEQFF. The chain carries TRBV6-5 and TRBJ2-1; possible D gene TRBD1, 6 bases. This CDR3 has 16 residues. CDR1 is MNHEY and CDR2 is SVGAGI in the germline V gene. The ends were cut back, 1 base at V and 2 bases at J, with 12 bases in the middle.

CDR3 region: CASSARTGVVNVLTF. DNA of the CDR3: TGTGCCAGCAGTGCTCGGACAGGGGTGGTCAACGTCCTGACTTTC. V and J are TRBV6-1 and TRBJ2-6; 9 nucleotides line up with TRBD1. V lost 4 bases to trimming and J lost 9 bases; unmatched junction nucleotides: 7. CDR3 size: 15 residues. From germline, CDR1 is MNHNS and CDR2 SASEGT.

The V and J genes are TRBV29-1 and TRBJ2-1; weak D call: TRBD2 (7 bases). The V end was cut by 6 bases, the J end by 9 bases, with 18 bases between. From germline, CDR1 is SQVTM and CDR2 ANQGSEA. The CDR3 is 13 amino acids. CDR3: CSVEGPGGPEQFF. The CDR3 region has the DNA TGCAGCGTGGAGGGCCCGGGGGGCCCTGAGCAGTTCTTC.

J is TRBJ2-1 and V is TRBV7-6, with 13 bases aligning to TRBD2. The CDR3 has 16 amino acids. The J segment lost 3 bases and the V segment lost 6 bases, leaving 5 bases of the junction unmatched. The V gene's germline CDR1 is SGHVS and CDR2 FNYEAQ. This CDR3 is CASRGGTSGNYNEQFF. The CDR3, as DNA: TGTGCCAGCAGGGGCGGGACTAGCGGGAACTACAATGAGCAGTTCTTC. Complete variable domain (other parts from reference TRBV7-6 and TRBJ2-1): GAGVSQSPRYKVTKRGQDVALRCDPISGHVSLYWYRQALGQGPEFLTYFNYEAQQDKSGLPNDRFSAERPEGSISTLTIQRTEQRDSAMYRCASRGGTSGNYNEQFFGPGTRLTVL.

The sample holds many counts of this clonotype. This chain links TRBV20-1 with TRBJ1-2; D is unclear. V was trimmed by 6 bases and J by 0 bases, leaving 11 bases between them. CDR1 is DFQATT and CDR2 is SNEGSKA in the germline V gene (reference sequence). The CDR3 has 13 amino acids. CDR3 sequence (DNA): TGCAGTGCCCGAAGGAGAGCTAACTATGGCTACACCTTC. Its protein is CSARRRANYGYTF.

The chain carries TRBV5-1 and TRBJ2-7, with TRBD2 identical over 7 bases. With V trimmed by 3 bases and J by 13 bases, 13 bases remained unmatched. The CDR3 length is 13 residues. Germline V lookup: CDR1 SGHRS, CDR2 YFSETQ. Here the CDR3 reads CASSSGPAGDDYF. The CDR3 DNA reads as TGCGCCAGCAGCTCCGGCCCTGCGGGAGACGACTACTTC.

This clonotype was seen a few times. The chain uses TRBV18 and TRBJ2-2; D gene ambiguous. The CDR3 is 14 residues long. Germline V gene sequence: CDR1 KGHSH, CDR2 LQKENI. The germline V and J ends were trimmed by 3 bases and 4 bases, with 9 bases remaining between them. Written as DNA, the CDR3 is TGTGCCAGCTCACCCCTAGGAGTCACCGGGGAGCTGTTTTTT. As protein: CASSPLGVTGELFF. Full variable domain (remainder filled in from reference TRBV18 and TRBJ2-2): NAGVMQNPRHLVRRRGQEARLRCSPMKGHSHVYWYRQLPEEGLKFMVYLQKENIIDESGMPKERFSAEFPKEGPSILRIQQVVRGDSAAYFCASSPLGVTGELFFGEGSRLTVL.

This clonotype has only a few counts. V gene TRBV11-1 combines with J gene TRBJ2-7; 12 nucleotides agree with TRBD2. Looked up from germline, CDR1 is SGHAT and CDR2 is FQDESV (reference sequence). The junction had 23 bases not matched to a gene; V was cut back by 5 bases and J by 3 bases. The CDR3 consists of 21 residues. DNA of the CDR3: TGTGCCAGCAGCCCTAGTGGCCCTAGCGGGAGGGCAAAAGTCAGGCTCTACGAGCAGTACTTC. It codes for CASSPSGPSGRAKVRLYEQYF.

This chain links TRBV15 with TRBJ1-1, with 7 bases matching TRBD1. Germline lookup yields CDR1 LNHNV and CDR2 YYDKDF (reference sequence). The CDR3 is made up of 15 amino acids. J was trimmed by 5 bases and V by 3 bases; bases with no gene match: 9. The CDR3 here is CATSSIRGETTEAFF. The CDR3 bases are TGTGCCACCAGCAGCATCAGGGGGGAAACAACTGAAGCTTTCTTT. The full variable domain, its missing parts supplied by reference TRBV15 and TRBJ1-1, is DAMVIQNPRYQVTQFGKPVTLSCSQTLNHNVMYWYQQKSSQAPKLLFHYYDKDFNNEADTPDNFQSRRPNTSFCFLDIRSPGLGDTAMYLCATSSIRGETTEAFFGQGTRLTVV.

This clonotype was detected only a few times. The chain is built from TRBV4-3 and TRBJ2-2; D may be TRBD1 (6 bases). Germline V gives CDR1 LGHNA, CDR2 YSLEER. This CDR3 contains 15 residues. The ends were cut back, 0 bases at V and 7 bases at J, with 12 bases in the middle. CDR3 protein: CASSQEWGQSGELFF. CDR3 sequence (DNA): TGCGCCAGCAGCCAAGAGTGGGGGCAGAGCGGGGAGCTGTTTTTT.

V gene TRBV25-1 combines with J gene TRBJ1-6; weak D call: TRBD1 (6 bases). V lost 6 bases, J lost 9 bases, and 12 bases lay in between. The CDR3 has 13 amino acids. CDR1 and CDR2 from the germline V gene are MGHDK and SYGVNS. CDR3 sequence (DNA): TGTGCCAGCAGAGGGGGGGCAGCTTCACCCCTCCACTTT. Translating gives CASRGGAASPLHF.

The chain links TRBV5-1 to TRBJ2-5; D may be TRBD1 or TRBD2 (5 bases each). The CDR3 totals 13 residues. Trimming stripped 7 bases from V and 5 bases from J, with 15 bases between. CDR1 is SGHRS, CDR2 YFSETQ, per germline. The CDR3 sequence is CASSGLEGETQYF. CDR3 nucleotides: TGCGCCAGCTCTGGTCTCGAGGGGGAGACCCAGTACTTC.

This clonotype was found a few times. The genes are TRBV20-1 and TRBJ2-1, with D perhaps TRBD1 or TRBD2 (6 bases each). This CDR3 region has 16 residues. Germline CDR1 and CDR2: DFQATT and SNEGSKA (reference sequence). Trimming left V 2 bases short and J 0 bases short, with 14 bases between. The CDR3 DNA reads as TGCAGTGCTAGATGGGGGGCGGGAAGCTCCTACAATGAGCAGTTCTTC. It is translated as CSARWGAGSSYNEQFF.

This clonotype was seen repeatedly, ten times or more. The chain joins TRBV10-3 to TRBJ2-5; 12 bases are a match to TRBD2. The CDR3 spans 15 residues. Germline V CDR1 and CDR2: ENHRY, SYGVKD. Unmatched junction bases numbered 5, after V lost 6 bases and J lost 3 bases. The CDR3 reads CAIRSTSGRKETQYF. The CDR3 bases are TGTGCCATCAGATCGACTAGCGGGAGAAAAGAGACCCAGTACTTC.

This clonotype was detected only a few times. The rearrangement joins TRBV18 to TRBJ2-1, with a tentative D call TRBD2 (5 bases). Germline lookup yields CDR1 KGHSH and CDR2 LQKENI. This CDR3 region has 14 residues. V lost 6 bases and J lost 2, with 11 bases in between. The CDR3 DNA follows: TGTGCCAGCTCGATTAGCGTAACCTACAATGAGCAGTTCTTC. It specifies CASSISVTYNEQFF.

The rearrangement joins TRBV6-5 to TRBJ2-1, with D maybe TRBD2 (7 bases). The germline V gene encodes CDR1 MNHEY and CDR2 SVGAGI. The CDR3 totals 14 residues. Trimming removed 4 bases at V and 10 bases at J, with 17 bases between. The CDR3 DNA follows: TGTGCCAGCAGTTCCGAGGGGGGGAGTCGCGAGCAGTTCTTC. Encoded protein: CASSSEGGSREQFF.

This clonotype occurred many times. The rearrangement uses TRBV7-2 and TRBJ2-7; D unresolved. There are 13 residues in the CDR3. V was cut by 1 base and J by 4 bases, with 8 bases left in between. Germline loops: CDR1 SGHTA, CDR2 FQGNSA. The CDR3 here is CASSLVAGYEQYF. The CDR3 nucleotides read TGTGCCAGCAGCTTAGTGGCAGGATACGAGCAGTACTTC.

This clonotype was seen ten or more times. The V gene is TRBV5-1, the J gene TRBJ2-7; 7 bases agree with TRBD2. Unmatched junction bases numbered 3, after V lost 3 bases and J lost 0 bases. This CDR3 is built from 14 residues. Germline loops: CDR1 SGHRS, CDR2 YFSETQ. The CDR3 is CASSWGGSSYEQYF. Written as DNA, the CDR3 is TGCGCCAGCAGCTGGGGCGGGAGCTCCTACGAGCAGTACTTC.

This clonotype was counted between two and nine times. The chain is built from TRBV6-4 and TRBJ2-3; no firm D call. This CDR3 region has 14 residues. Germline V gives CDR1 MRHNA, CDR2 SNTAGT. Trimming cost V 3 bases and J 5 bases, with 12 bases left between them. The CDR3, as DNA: TGTGCCAGCAGTGATTGGGCTAATGAAGATACGCAGTATTTT. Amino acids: CASSDWANEDTQYF.

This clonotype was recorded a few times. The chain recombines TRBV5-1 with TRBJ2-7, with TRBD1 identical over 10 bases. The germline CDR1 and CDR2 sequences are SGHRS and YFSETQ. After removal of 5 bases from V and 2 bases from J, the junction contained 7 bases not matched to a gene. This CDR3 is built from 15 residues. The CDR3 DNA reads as TGCGCCAGCAGGTCCGGGACAGGGGTTACCTACGAGCAGTACTTC. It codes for CASRSGTGVTYEQYF.

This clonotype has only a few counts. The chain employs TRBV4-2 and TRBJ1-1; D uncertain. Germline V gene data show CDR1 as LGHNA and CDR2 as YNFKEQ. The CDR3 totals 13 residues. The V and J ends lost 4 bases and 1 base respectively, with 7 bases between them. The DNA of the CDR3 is TGTGCCAGCAGCCGGGTTCAGAACACTGAAGCTTTCTTT. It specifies CASSRVQNTEAFF.

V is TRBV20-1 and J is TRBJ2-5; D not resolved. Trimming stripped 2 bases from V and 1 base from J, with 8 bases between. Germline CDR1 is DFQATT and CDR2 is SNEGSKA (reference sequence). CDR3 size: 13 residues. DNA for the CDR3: TGCAGTGCTAGACCCGGAATCCAAGAGACCCAGTACTTC. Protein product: CSARPGIQETQYF.

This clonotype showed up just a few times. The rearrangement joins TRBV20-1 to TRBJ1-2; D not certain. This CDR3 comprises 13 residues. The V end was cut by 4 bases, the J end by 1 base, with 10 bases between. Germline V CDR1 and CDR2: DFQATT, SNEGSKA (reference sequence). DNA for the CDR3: TGCAGTGCTAAACCTCCCAATAACTATGGCTACACCTTC. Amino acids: CSAKPPNNYGYTF.

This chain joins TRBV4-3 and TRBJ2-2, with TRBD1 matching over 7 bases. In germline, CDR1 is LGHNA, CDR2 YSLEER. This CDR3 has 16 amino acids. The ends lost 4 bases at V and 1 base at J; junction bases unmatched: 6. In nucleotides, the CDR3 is TGCGCCAGCAGCCCACACCCAGGGGGGAACACCGGGGAGCTGTTTTTT. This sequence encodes CASSPHPGGNTGELFF.

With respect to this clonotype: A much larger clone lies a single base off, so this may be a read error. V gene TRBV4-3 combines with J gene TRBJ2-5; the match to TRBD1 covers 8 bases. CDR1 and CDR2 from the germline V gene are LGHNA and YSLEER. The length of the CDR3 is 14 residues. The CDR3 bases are TGCGCCAGCAGCCAAGGGGGACAGGAAGAGAACCAGTACTTC. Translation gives CASSQGGQEENQYF.

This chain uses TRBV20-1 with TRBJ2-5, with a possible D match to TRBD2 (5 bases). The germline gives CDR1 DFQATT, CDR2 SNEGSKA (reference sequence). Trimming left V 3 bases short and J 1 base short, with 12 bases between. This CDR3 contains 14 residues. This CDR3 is CSARVPGSQETQYF. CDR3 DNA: TGCAGTGCTAGGGTTCCGGGGAGCCAAGAGACCCAGTACTTC.